This T cell receptor beta chain was retrieved from a study of blood T cell repertoires in COVID-19. Study overall: Spain, Italy and the United States supplied samples that represented acute and convalescent COVID-19.

The germline V gene encodes CDR1 MNHNY and CDR2 SVGAGI (reference sequence). The CDR3 runs 15 residues. The V segment lost 8 bases and the J segment 4 bases; nucleotides outside the gene matches: 11. Authors' analysis steps: Nucleated cell counts were estimated from reference gene primer amplification. Measured with immunoSEQ multiplex PCR; TCRdb has only the in-frame clones, and not every one. The V and J calls and the clone size are those of that table, but D and trimming were determined from the DNA. The table has 60,000 to 85,000 clones, around 85% seen once. The sequenced material came from peripheral blood. The source of this sequence is a man in his fifties with active COVID-19. The chain employs TRBV6-6 and TRBJ1-3; 7 positions agree with TRBD1. The CDR3 coding sequence is TGTGCCAGCTTTATTGGACAGGAAAGGGGAAACACCATATATTTT. Protein product: CASFIGQERGNTIYF.